This TCR beta chain comes out of a study of control samples from healthy donors and cancer patients (dated by TCRdb to 2018 to 2020). The receptor library was made with the immunoSEQ multiplex PCR assay. Sourced from immuneACCESS, this table was stored by TCRdb with only in-frame sequences that have V and J called. A share of the clones is absent; for the studies checked, an unresolved V gene accounts for under half, and the remainder has no known explanation. In this sample the table shows 100,000 or so clones, about 83% of which occur a single time. The ten largest account for roughly 13% of the sample. Trimming leaves V shorter by 2 bases and J shorter by 9 bases, with the junction holding 9 bases beyond the gene matches. Measured from the cysteine to the phenylalanine, the CDR3 is 15 residues long. Of the read, only the CDR3 DNA is kept; its 45 bases are in frame from base 1. Looking up the germline V gene yields CDR1 SGDLS and CDR2 YYNGEE.

Concerning this clone: The clone's antigen remains unknown. It has no much larger one-base neighbor in the sample; base qualities were not kept.

The chain joins TRBV9 to TRBJ1-2; 11 bases in the middle match TRBD1. The sequence came from a woman in her forties or fifties in good health. The sequenced sample was blood. This receptor has the CDR3 CASSVAGTGGSSYTF. At the DNA level, the sequence is TGTGCCAGCAGCGTGGCCGGGACAGGGGGAAGTAGCTACACCTTC.